One and the same sample provided the 2 T cell receptor beta chains below, sequenced in a study of T cells in localized non-small cell lung cancer. Some clones are missing from TCRdb's copy, which holds only in-frame ones; the method was immunoSEQ multiplex PCR. Among tens of thousands of clones listed, over 80% were seen once. The starting material was peripheral blood, obtained before any cancer treatment. All receptors derive from an older female donor with stage II squamous cell lung carcinoma.

J is TRBJ2-2 and V is TRBV21-1; TRBD2, as called in the table, went unchecked against the DNA. TRBV21-1 is a known pseudogene. The CDR3 is 17 residues long. CDR3 DNA: TGTGCCAGCAGCAAAGTCTTTCGGCAGGCGGGCACCGGGGAGCTGTTTTTT. This translates into CASSKVFRQAGTGELFF.

The count of this clone is one. This rearrangement joins TRBV11-2 to TRBJ1-4; D gene uncertain. CDR1 SGHAT and CDR2 FQNNGV come from the germline V gene. The V end lost 4 bases, the J end lost 4 bases, and 4 bases lay between the germline ends. This CDR3 has 12 amino acids. The CDR3 coding sequence is TGTGCCAGCAGCTCATTTAATGAAAAACTGTTTTTT. Protein: CASSSFNEKLFF.